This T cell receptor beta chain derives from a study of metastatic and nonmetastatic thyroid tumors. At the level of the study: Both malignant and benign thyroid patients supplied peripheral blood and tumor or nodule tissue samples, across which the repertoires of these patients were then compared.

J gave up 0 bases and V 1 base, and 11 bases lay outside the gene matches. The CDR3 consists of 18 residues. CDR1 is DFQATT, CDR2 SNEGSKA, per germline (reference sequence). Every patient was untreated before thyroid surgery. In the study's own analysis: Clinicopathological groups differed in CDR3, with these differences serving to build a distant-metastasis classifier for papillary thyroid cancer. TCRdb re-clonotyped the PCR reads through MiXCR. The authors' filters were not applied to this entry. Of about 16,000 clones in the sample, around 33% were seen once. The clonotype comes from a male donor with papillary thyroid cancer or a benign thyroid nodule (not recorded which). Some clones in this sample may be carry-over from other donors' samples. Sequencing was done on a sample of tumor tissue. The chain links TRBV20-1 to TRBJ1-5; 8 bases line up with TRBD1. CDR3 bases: TGCAGTGCTAGAGGCGGACAGGGTTTTTCCTATAGCAATCAGCCCCAGCATTTT. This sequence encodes CSARGGQGFSYSNQPQHF.